The clone carrying this T cell receptor beta chain was observed a few times. The data are from a study of T cell responses to AZD1222 COVID-19 vaccine. Clones were sequenced by immunoSEQ multiplex PCR, and TCRdb holds only the in-frame ones, with some missing. The table has approximately 150,000 clones, 85% to 90% seen once. This sequence was found in an adult who received the AZD1222 COVID-19 vaccine. The input for sequencing was peripheral blood, taken 28 days after the second AZD1222 dose.

CDR3 coding DNA: TGCGCCAGCAGTGTGGGTGGGCAGGTCTCTGAAGCTTTCTTT. Translation gives CASSVGGQVSEAFF. J is TRBJ1-1 and V is TRBV10-2, with D unclear. Germline-derived CDR1 and CDR2 are WSHSY and SAAADI. The CDR3 is 14 amino acids. V dropped 4 bases and J dropped 6 bases, with 15 bases sitting between them.